In this sample, the clone carrying this TCR beta chain turned up many times. Its antigen is currently unknown. Notes on the study in general: Tumor Tregs overlapped most with tumor, then blood, naive CD4+ cells.

MiXCR was run by TCRdb on the 5' RACE reads, yielding one entry per CDR3 protein. The sample lists roughly 42,000 distinct CDR3 sequences; roughly 30% were seen once. Deletions cut 4 bases from V and 14 bases from J, with 19 bases between. CDR1 and CDR2 (germline): SGHDT, YYEEEE. This CDR3 is 13 amino acids long. This receptor was taken from a female donor with breast cancer. This chain joins TRBV5-6 and TRBJ1-5; D might be TRBD1 (5 bases). Sequencing was carried out using tumor-infiltrating memory CD4+ T cells sorted from the breast tumor. Subset in this sample: memory CD4+ T cells, CD4+CD45RO+CD25-. As DNA, the CDR3 is TGTGCCAGCAGCGATGGGGGAGTGGGGCGAAAGCATTTT. Amino acid sequence: CASSDGGVGRKHF.